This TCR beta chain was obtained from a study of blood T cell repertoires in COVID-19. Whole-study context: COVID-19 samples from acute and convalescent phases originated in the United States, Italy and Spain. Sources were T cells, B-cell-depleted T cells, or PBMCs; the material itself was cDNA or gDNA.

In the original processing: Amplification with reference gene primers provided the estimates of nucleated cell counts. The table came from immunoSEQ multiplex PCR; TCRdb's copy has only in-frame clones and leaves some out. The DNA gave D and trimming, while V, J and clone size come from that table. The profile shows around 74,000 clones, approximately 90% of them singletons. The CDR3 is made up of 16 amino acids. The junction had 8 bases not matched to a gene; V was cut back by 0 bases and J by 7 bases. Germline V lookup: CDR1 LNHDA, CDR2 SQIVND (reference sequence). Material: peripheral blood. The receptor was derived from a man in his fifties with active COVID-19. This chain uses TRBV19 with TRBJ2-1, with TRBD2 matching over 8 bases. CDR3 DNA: TGTGCCAGTAGTATAGAGGGCCCGGGAGGGTCAAATGAGCAGTTCTTC. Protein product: CASSIEGPGGSNEQFF.